Listed below are T cell receptor beta chains from one sample, sequenced in a study of blood T cells in healthy people across ages. Using its own MiXCR run on the 5' RACE reads, TCRdb lists one record per CDR3 protein. This repertoire shows around 800,000 distinct CDR3 sequences, approximately 65% found once; its top ten account for roughly 25%. The specimen was blood. The receptors here all came from a man aged 30-40 years in good health. CDR3s include the opening cysteine and the closing phenylalanine or tryptophan. A D gene is named only where the DNA matches it firmly. Size tells how often a clone was seen (once, few, many) or the class of an expanded clone, and some rows leave it out.

D gene	J gene	clone size	V gene	CDR3 DNA	CDR3 protein
TRBD1	TRBJ2-7	few	TRBV20-1	TGCAGTGCTAGAGCTGGACAGGGGATCTACGAGCAGTACTTC	CSARAGQGIYEQYF
TRBD1	TRBJ1-5	-	TRBV29-1	TGCAGCGTTCGGACAGGGGAAAGCAATCAGCCCCAGCATTTT	CSVRTGESNQPQHF
TRBD1	TRBJ2-5	-	TRBV27	TGTGCCAGCACCGCCGGACAGGGAAGAGAGACCCAGTACTTC	CASTAGQGRETQYF
-	TRBJ1-6	-	TRBV7-9	TGTGCCAGCCGACGGTTCGGAGATGTTAATTCACCCCTCCACTTT	CASRRFGDVNSPLHF
TRBD1	TRBJ2-7	-	TRBV5-1	TGCGCCAGCAGCCGAAGGGGGCAGGGCCTGAGTTTGGACGAGCAGTACTTC	CASSRRGQGLSLDEQYF
-	TRBJ2-1	few	TRBV7-9	TGTGCCAGCAGTCCCCAGGGGGGCAGGGGGGATTTGAATGAGCAGTTCTTC	CASSPQGGRGDLNEQFF
-	TRBJ2-5	-	TRBV27	TGTGCCAGCAGTTCCCGCCCACTAGTGAAAGAGACCCAGTACTTC	CASSSRPLVKETQYF
-	TRBJ2-3	-	TRBV12-3/TRBV12-4	TGTGCCAGCAGTTGGGGGCATGCGTTAACCACAGGATCAGATACGCAGTATTTT	CASSWGHALTTGSDTQYF
TRBD2	TRBJ2-7	-	TRBV9	TGTGCCAGCGGGGGGGATTCCGAGCAGTACTTC	CASGGDSEQYF
-	TRBJ2-3	-	TRBV6-2/TRBV6-3	TGTGCCAGCAGTTACGAGGCGGGGGCCACAGATACGCAGTATTTT	CASSYEAGATDTQYF
-	TRBJ2-1	once	TRBV6-6	TGTGCCAGCAGCCCTAAGACATTCAATGAGCAGTTCTTC	CASSPKTFNEQFF
TRBD1	TRBJ1-6	-	TRBV7-2	TGTGCCAGCAGCTTAGCCCGGGACAGGCCGGCCTATAATTCACCCCTCCACTTT	CASSLARDRPAYNSPLHF
-	TRBJ2-7	-	TRBV5-4	TGTGCCAGCAGCTGGGGCTTCTCCTACGAGCAGTACTTC	CASSWGFSYEQYF
TRBD1	TRBJ2-3	-	TRBV5-1	TGCGCCACAAGACAGGGAGGCACAGATACGCAGTATTTT	CATRQGGTDTQYF
-	TRBJ1-5	-	TRBV20-1	TGCAGTGCTCCGGGGACGGCGAATCAGCCCCAGCATTTT	CSAPGTANQPQHF
-	TRBJ1-1	-	TRBV2	TGTGCCAGCAGTGAATCGTCAGGAAAGAACACTGAAGCTTTCTTT	CASSESSGKNTEAFF
-	TRBJ1-2	-	TRBV14	TGTGCCAGCAGCCAAGAAAACAGCTGGGGCTACACCTTC	CASSQENSWGYTF
-	TRBJ2-7	few	TRBV20-1	TGCAGTGCCAAGACCGCTGGGCAGTACTTC	CSAKTAGQYF
TRBD2	TRBJ2-5	once	TRBV6-6	TGTGCCAGCACGGACCCTTGGCGGGGGGGCCTTGAGACCCAGTACTTC	CASTDPWRGGLETQYF
TRBD1	TRBJ1-1	-	TRBV10-3	TGTGCCATCAGTCCACAGGGGGCGAACACTGAAGCTTTCTTT	CAISPQGANTEAFF
-	TRBJ2-1	once	TRBV6-5	TGTGCCAGCAGGAACTCCCTACGGAATGAGCAGTTCTTC	CASRNSLRNEQFF
-	TRBJ2-7	-	TRBV9	TGTGCCAGCAGCGTGGGAGAGCAGTACTTC	CASSVGEQYF
TRBD1	TRBJ1-2	many	TRBV3-1	TGTGCCAGCATGGGGGAACAGGGGCATGGCTACACCTTC	CASMGEQGHGYTF
TRBD1	TRBJ1-4	-	TRBV6-5	TGTGCCAGCAGTTACAACCCCGCAGGGGGCTTGGAAAAACTGTTTTTT	CASSYNPAGGLEKLFF
-	TRBJ2-7	-	TRBV7-8	TGTGCCAGCAGCTTAGCGTCCGGAGGGACCAGCTCCTACGAGCAGTACTTC	CASSLASGGTSSYEQYF
TRBD2	TRBJ2-1	-	TRBV7-2	TGTGCCAGCAGCCGGACTAGCGGGGGGTACAGCTCCTACAATGAGCAGTTCTTC	CASSRTSGGYSSYNEQFF
-	TRBJ1-2	few	TRBV20-1	TGCAGTGCTAGAGACACGGGCCTTAACAGGGGCTACACCTTC	CSARDTGLNRGYTF
TRBD1	TRBJ1-2	few	TRBV6-5	TGTGCCAGCAGTTACTCGATAGACAGGGGCGTATGGTTTCATGGCTACACCTTC	CASSYSIDRGVWFHGYTF
TRBD2	TRBJ2-1	-	TRBV9	TGTGCCAGCAGCATCCTAGCGGGGGGGCCCGGTGAGCAGTTCTTC	CASSILAGGPGEQFF
-	TRBJ2-1	few	TRBV6-2/TRBV6-3	TGTGCCAGCATGCTGGCGACGGAGCAGTTCTTC	CASMLATEQFF
-	TRBJ2-7	-	TRBV15	TGTGCCACCAGCGTAAGGGGTGGCCTCTACGAGCAGTACTTC	CATSVRGGLYEQYF
TRBD2	TRBJ2-1	-	TRBV12-3/TRBV12-4	TGTGCCAGCAGCCGCCGGGGGTCGAGCGGGGAATTAGCGGGGGGCCAGTACAATGAGCAGTTCTTC	CASSRRGSSGELAGGQYNEQFF
TRBD2	TRBJ2-1	-	TRBV4-2	TGTGCCAGCAGAGAAGGGACTGGGGGGGGCTACAATGAGCAGTTCTTC	CASREGTGGGYNEQFF
-	TRBJ2-1	-	TRBV20-1	TGCAGTGCTAGAGATCCGCTAATCTCCTACAATGAGCAGTTCTTC	CSARDPLISYNEQFF
TRBD2	TRBJ2-1	-	TRBV2	TGTGCCAGCAGTGAAGATGCGGGGGGGCATTCCTACAATGAGCAGTTCTTC	CASSEDAGGHSYNEQFF
-	TRBJ2-7	few	TRBV5-1	TGCGCCAGCAGCTTGGCCGGCGGGGAACCCTACGAGCAGTACTTC	CASSLAGGEPYEQYF
TRBD2	TRBJ2-1	-	TRBV7-2	TGTGCCAGCAGCCTTCAACCTACGGGAGGACTAGCCGGGGGAGACAATGAGCAGTTCTTC	CASSLQPTGGLAGGDNEQFF
-	TRBJ1-2	-	TRBV11-2	TGTGCCAGCAGCTTCCCACCCCAGAGACCAAACTATGGCTACACCTTC	CASSFPPQRPNYGYTF
-	TRBJ2-7	-	TRBV6-2/TRBV6-3	TGTGCCAGCAGCCCCCGTCCTGGGGGAACCTACGAGCAGTACTTC	CASSPRPGGTYEQYF
TRBD2	TRBJ2-3	once	TRBV5-6	TGTGCCAGCAGCGGGCGGGAGTTCCCACACAGATACGCGTATTTT	CASSGREFPHRYAYF
TRBD1	TRBJ2-6	few	TRBV4-2	TGTGCCAGCAGCCAAGATGCGGCAGGGGGCTTCTCTGGGGCCAACGTCCTGACTTTC	CASSQDAAGGFSGANVLTF
-	TRBJ1-2	-	TRBV28	TGTGCCAGCACCCCGGGGGATAACTATGGCTACACCTTC	CASTPGDNYGYTF
TRBD1	TRBJ2-2	-	TRBV6-5	TGTGCCAGCATGGGACAGATGGCCGGGGAGCTGTTTTTT	CASMGQMAGELFF
-	TRBJ2-6	many	TRBV7-9	TGTGCCAGCAGCTTTGGAGGGACCGGGGCCAACGTCCTGACTTTC	CASSFGGTGANVLTF
-	TRBJ1-1	-	TRBV13	TGTGCCAGCAGCTTATGGGTCCGCGGCCCCACTGAAGCTTTCTTT	CASSLWVRGPTEAFF
-	TRBJ2-7	once	TRBV20-1	TGCAGTGCTAGTGTCCCTCAGGGGCCCCGCTACGAGCAGTACTTC	CSASVPQGPRYEQYF
-	TRBJ1-6	-	TRBV7-2	TGTGCCAGCAGCTTAGCGCGGGGAGGGTTTTATTCACCCCTCCACTTT	CASSLARGGFYSPLHF
TRBD2	TRBJ2-7	few	TRBV6-1	TGTGCCAGCAGAGAACTAGCGGGGGGTGTCTACGAGCAGTACTTC	CASRELAGGVYEQYF
-	TRBJ2-5	-	TRBV15	TGTGCCACCAGCAGAGATTGGGCCGCAGAGACCCAGTACTTC	CATSRDWAAETQYF